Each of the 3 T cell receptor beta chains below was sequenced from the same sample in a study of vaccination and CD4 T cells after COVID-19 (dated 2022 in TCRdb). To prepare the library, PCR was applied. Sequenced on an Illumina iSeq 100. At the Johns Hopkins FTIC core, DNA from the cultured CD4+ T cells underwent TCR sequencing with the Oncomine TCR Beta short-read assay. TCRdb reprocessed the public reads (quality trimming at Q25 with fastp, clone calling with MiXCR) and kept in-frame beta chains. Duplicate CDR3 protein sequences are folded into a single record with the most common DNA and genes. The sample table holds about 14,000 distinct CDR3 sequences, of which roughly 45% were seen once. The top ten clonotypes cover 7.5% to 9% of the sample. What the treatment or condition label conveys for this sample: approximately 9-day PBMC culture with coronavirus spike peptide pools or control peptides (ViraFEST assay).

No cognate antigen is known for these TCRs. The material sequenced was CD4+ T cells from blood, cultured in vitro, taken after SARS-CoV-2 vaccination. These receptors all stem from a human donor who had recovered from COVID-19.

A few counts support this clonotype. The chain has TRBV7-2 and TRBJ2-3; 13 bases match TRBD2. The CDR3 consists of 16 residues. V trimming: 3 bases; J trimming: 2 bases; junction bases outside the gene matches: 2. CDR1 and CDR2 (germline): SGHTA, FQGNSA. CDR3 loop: CASSFGLAGATDTQYF. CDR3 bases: TGTGCCAGCAGCTTTGGACTAGCGGGAGCCACAGATACGCAGTATTTT.

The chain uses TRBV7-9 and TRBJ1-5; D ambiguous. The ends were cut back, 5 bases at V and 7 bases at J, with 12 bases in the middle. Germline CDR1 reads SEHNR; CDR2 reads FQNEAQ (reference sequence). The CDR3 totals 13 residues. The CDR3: CASSPTGGQPQHF. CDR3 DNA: TGTGCCAGCAGCCCGACGGGAGGACAGCCCCAGCATTTT. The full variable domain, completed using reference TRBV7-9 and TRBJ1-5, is DTGVSQNPRHKITKRGQNVTFRCDPISEHNRLYWYRQTLGQGPEFLTYFQNEAQLEKSRLLSDRFSAERPKGSFSTLEIQRTEQGDSAMYLCASSPTGGQPQHFGDGTRLSIL.

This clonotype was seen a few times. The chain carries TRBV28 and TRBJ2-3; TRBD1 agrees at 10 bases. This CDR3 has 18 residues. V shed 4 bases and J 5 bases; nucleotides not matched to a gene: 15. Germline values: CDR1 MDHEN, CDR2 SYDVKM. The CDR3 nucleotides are TGTGCCAGCAGTTCGAATTCTCCGGGACAGGGGTTGGGAGATACGCAGTATTTT. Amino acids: CASSSNSPGQGLGDTQYF.